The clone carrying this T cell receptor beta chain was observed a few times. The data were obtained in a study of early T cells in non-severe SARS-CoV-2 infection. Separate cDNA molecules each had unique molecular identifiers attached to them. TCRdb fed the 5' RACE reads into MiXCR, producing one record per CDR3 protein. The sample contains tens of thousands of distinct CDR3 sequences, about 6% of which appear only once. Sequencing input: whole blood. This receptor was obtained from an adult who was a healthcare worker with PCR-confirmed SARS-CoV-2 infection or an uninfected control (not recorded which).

The CDR3 loop reads CSARIRGKIQETQYF. The CDR3, as DNA: TGCAGTGCTCGCATAAGGGGTAAAATCCAAGAGACCCAGTACTTC. The rearrangement uses TRBV20-1 and TRBJ2-5; D is perhaps TRBD1 (5 bases). V was pared by 5 bases and J by 1 base, with 17 bases between. The CDR3 length is 15 residues. Germline assignment: CDR1 DFQATT and CDR2 SNEGSKA (reference sequence).